The clone carrying this T cell receptor beta chain turned up a few times. This sample was taken from a study of blood T cell repertoires in COVID-19. Study as a whole: There were acute and convalescent COVID-19 samples, and they came from the United States, Italy and Spain.

Authors' processing steps: Amplification of reference gene primers provided the estimated nucleated cell counts. Only in-frame clones appear in the TCRdb table, and some are missing; sequencing was by immunoSEQ multiplex PCR. For V, J and clone size, that table is used; D and trimming come from the DNA. The sample has around 70,000 clones, 65% to 85% seen once. The CDR3 is 16 residues long. Germline CDR1 reads MGHRA; CDR2 reads YSYEKL. The ends lost 1 base at V and 8 bases at J; junction bases unmatched: 8. Specimen: peripheral blood. The clonotype originates from a man in his fifties or sixties with COVID-19, enrolled during active disease. The rearrangement joins TRBV4-1 to TRBJ1-4; 9 positions match TRBD1. The CDR3 region is CASSQAPTGGGEKLFF. CDR3 DNA sequence: TGCGCCAGCAGCCAAGCCCCGACAGGGGGAGGGGAAAAACTGTTTTTT.